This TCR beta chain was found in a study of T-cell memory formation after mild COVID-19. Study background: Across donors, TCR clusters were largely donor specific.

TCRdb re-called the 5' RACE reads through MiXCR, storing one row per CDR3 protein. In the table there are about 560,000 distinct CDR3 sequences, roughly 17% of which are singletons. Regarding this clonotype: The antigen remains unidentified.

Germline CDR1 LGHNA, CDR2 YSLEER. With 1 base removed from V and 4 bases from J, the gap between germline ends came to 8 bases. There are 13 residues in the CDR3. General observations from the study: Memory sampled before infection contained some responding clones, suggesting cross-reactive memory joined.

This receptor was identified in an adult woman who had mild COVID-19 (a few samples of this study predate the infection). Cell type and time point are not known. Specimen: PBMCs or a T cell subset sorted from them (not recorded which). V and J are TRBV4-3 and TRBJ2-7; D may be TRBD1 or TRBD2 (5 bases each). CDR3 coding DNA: TGCGCCAGCAGCCAAGGGGACGGTTACGAGCAGTACTTC. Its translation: CASSQGDGYEQYF.